This TCR beta chain emerged from a study of blood T cell repertoires in COVID-19. V gave up 4 bases and J gave up 5 bases, with 12 bases separating them. In germline, CDR1 is SGHRS, CDR2 YFSETQ. CDR3 length: 14 amino acids. The authors' processing: By means of reference gene primer amplification, nucleated cell counts were estimated. Profiled with immunoSEQ multiplex PCR; TCRdb holds only in-frame clones, not every one. The D gene and trimming were derived from the DNA, and the V and J assignments and clone size from that table. The table records roughly 340,000 clones, roughly nine tenths of them present only once. Across about two dozen US areas, participants ranged in age from roughly 18 to 95 years. Membership in each cohort depended on participant-reported clinical history. Recovery meant two consecutive negative NP/OP PCR tests, professional clearance, or resolved symptoms. Of note for this clone: The sample has other DNA sequences that encode this CDR3 too.

The chain recombines TRBV5-1 with TRBJ1-4; tentative D call: TRBD1 (5 bases). The sequencing input was PBMCs or T cells enriched from blood (not recorded which). This receptor was identified in a man younger than 35 who had recovered from COVID-19. The CDR3 DNA follows: TGCGCCAGCAGCCCGGGGGGTTCGAATGAAAAACTGTTTTTT. This codes for CASSPGGSNEKLFF.